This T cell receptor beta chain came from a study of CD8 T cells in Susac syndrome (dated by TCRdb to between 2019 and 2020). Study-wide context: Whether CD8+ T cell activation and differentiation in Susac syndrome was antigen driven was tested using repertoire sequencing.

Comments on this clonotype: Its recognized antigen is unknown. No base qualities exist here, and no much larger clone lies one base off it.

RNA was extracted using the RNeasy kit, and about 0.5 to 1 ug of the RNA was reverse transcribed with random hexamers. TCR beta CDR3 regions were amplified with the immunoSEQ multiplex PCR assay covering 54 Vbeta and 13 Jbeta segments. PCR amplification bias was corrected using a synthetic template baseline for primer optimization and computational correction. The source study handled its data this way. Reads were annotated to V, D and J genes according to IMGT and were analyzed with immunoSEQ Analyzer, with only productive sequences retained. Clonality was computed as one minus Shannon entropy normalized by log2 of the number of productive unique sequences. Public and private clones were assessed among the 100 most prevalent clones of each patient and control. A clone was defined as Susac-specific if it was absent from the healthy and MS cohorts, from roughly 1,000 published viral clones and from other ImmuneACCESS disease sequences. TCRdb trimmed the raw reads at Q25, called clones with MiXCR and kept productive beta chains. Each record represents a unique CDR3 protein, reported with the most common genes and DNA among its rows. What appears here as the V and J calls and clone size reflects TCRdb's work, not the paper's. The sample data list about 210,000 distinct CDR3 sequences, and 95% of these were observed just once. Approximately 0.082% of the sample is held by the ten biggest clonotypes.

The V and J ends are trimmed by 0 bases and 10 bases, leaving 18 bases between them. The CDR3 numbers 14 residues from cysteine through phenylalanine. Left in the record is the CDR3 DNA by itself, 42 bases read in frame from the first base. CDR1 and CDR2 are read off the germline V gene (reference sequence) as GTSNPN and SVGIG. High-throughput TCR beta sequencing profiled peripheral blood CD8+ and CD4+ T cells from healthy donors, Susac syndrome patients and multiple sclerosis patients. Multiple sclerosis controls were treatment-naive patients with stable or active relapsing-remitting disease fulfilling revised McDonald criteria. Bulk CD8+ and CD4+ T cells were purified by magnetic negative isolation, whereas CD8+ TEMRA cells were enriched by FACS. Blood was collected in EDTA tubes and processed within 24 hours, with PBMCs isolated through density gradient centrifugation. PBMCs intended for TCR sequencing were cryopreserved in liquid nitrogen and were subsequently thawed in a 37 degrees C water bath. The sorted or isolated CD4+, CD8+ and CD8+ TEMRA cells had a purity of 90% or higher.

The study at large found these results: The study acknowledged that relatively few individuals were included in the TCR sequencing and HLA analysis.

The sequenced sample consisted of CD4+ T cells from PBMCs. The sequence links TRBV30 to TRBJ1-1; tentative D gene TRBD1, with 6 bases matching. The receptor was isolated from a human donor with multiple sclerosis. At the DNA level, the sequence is TGTGCCTGGAGTGTGCTCCCGGGGACACGAGGAGCTTTCTTT. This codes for CAWSVLPGTRGAFF. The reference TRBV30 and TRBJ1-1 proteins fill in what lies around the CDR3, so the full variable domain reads SQTIHQWPATLVQPVGSPLSLECTVEGTSNPNLYWYRQAAGRGLQLLFYSVGIGQISSEVPQNLSASRPQDRQFILSSKKLLLSDSGFYLCAWSVLPGTRGAFFGQGTRLTVV.